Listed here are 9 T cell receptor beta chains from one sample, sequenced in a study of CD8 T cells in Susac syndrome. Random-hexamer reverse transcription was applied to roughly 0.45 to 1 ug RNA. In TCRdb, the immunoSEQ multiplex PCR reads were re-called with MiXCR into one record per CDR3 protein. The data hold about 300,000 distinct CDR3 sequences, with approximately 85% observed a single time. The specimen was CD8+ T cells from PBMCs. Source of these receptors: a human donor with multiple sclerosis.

The CDR3 reads CASSFSLGRIPFEQYF. The CDR3 bases are TGTGCCAGCAGTTTTTCCCTCGGGAGGATCCCCTTCGAGCAGTACTTC. The chain employs TRBV27 and TRBJ2-7, with TRBD2 matching 7 bases. Germline CDR1 and CDR2: MNHEY and SMNVEV (reference sequence). V shed 3 bases, J shed 6 bases, and the junction held 14 bases outside the gene matches. The CDR3 has 16 amino acids.

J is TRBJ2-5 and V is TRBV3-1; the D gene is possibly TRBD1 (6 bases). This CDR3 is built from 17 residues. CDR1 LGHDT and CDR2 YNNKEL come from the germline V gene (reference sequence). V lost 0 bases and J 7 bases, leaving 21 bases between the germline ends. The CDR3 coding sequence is TGTGCCAGCAGCCAAGAAGTGAGCGGCCCCTCCAGGGGGACCCAGTACTTC. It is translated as CASSQEVSGPSRGTQYF.

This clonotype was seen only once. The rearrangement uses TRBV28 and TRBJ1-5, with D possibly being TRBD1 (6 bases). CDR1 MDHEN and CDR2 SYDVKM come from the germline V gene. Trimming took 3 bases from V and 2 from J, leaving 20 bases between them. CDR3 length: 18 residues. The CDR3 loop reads CASSFPPRTGMRNQPQHF. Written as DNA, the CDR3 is TGTGCCAGCAGTTTTCCTCCCCGTACAGGGATGCGCAATCAGCCCCAGCATTTT.

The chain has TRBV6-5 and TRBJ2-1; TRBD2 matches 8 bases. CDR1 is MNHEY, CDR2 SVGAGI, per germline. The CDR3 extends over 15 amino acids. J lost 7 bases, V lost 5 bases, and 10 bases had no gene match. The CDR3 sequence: CASSPQAGARNEQFF. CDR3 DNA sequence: TGTGCCAGCAGTCCACAAGCGGGAGCACGGAATGAGCAGTTCTTC.

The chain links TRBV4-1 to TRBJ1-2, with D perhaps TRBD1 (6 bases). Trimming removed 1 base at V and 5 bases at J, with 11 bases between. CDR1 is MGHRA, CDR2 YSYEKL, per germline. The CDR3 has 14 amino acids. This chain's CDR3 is CASSQVWGRYGYTF. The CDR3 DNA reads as TGCGCCAGCAGCCAAGTTTGGGGGCGGTATGGCTACACCTTC.

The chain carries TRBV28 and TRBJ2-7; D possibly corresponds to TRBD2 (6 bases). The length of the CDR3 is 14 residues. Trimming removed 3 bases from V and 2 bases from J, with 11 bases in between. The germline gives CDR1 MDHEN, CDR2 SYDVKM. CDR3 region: CASSLRRGTYEQYF. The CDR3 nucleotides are TGTGCCAGCAGTTTGCGTCGGGGGACCTACGAGCAGTACTTC.

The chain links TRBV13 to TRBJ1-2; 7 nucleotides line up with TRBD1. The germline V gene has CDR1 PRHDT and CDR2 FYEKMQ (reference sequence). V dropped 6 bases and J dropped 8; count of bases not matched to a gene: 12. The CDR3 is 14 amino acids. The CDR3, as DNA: TGTGCCAGCAGACCCTCCGGAGGGGGCTTAGGCTACACCTTC. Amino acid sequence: CASRPSGGGLGYTF. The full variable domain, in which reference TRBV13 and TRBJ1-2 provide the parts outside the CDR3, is AAGVIQSPRHLIKEKRETATLKCYPIPRHDTVYWYQQGPGQDPQFLISFYEKMQSDKGSIPDRFSAQQFSDYHSELNMSSLELGDSALYFCASRPSGGGLGYTFGSGTRLTVV.

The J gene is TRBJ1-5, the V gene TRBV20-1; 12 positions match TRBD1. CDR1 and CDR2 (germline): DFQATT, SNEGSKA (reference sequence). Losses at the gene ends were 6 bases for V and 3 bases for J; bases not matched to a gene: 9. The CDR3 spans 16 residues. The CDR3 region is CSAAPGQGAVNQPQHF. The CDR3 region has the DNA TGCAGTGCAGCACCGGGACAGGGGGCTGTCAATCAGCCCCAGCATTTT.

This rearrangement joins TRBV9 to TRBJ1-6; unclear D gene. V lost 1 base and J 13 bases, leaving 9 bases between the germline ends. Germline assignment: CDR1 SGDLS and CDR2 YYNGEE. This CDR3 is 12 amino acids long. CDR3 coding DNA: TGTGCCAGCAGCGTAAAGACGGTGCCCCTCCACTTT. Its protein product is CASSVKTVPLHF.